What follows describes a single T cell receptor (beta chain). Original processing notes: Nucleated cell number was recorded as an estimate derived from reference gene primer amplification. Using immunoSEQ multiplex PCR, the repertoire was profiled, and TCRdb retains in-frame clones only, with some absent. Clone size and the V and J calls come from that table; the DNA yielded D and trimming. The repertoire includes 310,000 or so clones, around 89% of them detected once, and around 6.6% sits in the top ten. This record comes from a study of blood T cell repertoires in COVID-19. Across the study: Collection of acute and convalescent COVID-19 samples took place in the United States, Italy and Spain. From T cells, B-cell-depleted T cells, or PBMCs came the material, which was cDNA or gDNA.

The source is a man aged 18 to 30 who had recovered from COVID-19. The sequenced material came from peripheral blood.

As DNA, the CDR3 is TGCGCCAGCAGCCAAGATAACCCACAGGGGACACTTAATTCACCCCTCCACTTT. Translation gives CASSQDNPQGTLNSPLHF. The gene calls are TRBV4-3 and TRBJ1-6; 7 bases are shared with TRBD1. Germline V gene lookup returns CDR1 LGHNA and CDR2 YSLEER. The trim removed 0 bases at V and 6 bases at J, leaving 11 bases unmatched. The CDR3 totals 18 residues.